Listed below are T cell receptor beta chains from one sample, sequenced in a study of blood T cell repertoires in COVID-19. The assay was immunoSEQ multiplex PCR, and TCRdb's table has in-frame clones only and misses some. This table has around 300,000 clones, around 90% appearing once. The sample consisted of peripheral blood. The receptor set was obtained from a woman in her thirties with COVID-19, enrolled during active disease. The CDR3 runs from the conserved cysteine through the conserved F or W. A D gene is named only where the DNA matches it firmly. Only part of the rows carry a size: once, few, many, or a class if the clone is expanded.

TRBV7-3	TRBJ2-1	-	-	TGTGCCAGCAGCTCCCGGGGAGACTCCTACAATGAGCAGTTCTTC	CASSSRGDSYNEQFF
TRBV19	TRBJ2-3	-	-	TGTGCCAGTAGTATTGGCGGGGGCTCAGATACGCAGTATTTT	CASSIGGGSDTQYF
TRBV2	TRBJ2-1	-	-	TGTGCCAGCAGTGCAGGGTTTGGTGACCCAAGGGATGAGCAGTTCTTC	CASSAGFGDPRDEQFF
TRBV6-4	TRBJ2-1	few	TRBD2	TGTGCCAGCAGTGACTCGACTAGCGGCTACAATGAGCAGTTCTTC	CASSDSTSGYNEQFF
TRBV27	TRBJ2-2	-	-	TGTGCCAGCAGAAGGAACTACCCGCTGGGTGCCGGGGAGCTGTTTTTT	CASRRNYPLGAGELFF
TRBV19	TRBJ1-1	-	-	TGTGCCAGTAGACCTCGGGACATTAACACTGAAGCTTTCTTT	CASRPRDINTEAFF
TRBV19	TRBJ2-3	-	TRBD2	TGTGCCAGTAGTACTCGACTAGCGGGAGGTATGGATACGCAGTATTTT	CASSTRLAGGMDTQYF
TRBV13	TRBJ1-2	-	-	TGTGCCAGCAGCTTAACCGGGGGGCTCAACTATGGCTACACCTTC	CASSLTGGLNYGYTF
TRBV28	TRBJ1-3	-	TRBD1	TGTGCCAGCAGTACGCCTGGACAGGGCACTGGAAACACCATATATTTT	CASSTPGQGTGNTIYF
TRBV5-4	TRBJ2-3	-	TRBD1	TGTGCCAGCAGCCCCACAGGGGCTGATACGCAGTATTTT	CASSPTGADTQYF
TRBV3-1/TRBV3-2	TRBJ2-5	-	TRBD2	TGTGCCAGCAGCACGGGACTAGCGGGAGGTCAAGAGACCCAGTACTTC	CASSTGLAGGQETQYF
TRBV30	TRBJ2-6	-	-	TGTGCCTGGAGCCTCAGAGGGTCTGGGGCCAACGTCCTGACTTTC	CAWSLRGSGANVLTF
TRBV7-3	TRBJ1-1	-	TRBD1	TGTGCCAGCAGCCCCGGGACAGGATTGAACACTGAAGCTTTCTTT	CASSPGTGLNTEAFF
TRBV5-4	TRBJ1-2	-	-	TGTGCCAGCAGCCTCATGGGGCTTAACTATGGCTACACCTTC	CASSLMGLNYGYTF
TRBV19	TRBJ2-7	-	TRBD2	TGTGCCAAAGTGACTAGCGGTCCTACGAAGCAGTACTTC	CAKVTSGPTKQYF
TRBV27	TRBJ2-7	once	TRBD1	TGTGCCAGCGGACGGGGGACAGGGGTCTACGAGCAGTACTTC	CASGRGTGVYEQYF
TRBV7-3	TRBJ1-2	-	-	TGTGCCAGCAGCTTATCTAGGGGGAATGGCTACACCTTC	CASSLSRGNGYTF
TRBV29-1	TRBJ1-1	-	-	TGCAGCGTTGAAGAACACGGAGGAGGGACTGAAGCTTTCTTT	CSVEEHGGGTEAFF
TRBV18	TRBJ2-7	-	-	TGTGCCAGCTCACCACAAATGGGGCCCGAGCAGTACTTC	CASSPQMGPEQYF
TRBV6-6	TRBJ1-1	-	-	TGTGCCAGCACCCCCCGGGGGGGCGGCAACACTGAAGCTTTCTTT	CASTPRGGGNTEAFF
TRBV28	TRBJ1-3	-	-	TGTGCCAGCAGCCCACGGGGGGGAGGAAACACCATATATTTT	CASSPRGGGNTIYF
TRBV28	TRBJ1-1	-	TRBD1	TGTGCCAGCAGTTTATCTGAGACAGGGAGGACTGAAGCTTTCTTT	CASSLSETGRTEAFF
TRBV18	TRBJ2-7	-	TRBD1	TGTGCCAGCTCAGAAACAGGGGACCCATCCTACGAGCAGTACTTC	CASSETGDPSYEQYF
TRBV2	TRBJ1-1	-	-	TGTGCCAGCAGTGAAAACAGGGTGGGCGCTGAAGCTTTCTTT	CASSENRVGAEAFF
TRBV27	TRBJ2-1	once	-	TGTGCCAGCAGTTTAGCGGGGCTAGACGGGGATAATGAGCAGTTCTTC	CASSLAGLDGDNEQFF
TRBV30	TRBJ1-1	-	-	TGTGGGGGGCCCATCACTGAAGCTTTCTTT	CGGPITEAFF
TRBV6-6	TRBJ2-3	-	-	TGTGCCAGCAGTTACTTTGGGCAGAGCACAGATACGCAGTATTTT	CASSYFGQSTDTQYF
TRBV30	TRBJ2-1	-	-	TGTGCCTGGAGGCACGAGGGGAGGAACTCTAACAATGAGCAGTTCTTC	CAWRHEGRNSNNEQFF
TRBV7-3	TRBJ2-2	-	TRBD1	TGTGCCAGCAGCCCGGACAGGGCGGACACCGGGGAGCTGTTTTTT	CASSPDRADTGELFF
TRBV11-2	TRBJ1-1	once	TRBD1	TGTGCCAGCAAAGAATCAGGGGGCTACACTGAAGCTTTCTTT	CASKESGGYTEAFF
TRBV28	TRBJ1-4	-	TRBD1	TGTGCCAGCAGTTTAGTGCGGACAGGGTACGAAAAACTGTTTTTT	CASSLVRTGYEKLFF
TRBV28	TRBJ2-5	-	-	TGTGCCAGCAGACCGACAGGAGGTAGAGGAGAGACCCAGTACTTC	CASRPTGGRGETQYF
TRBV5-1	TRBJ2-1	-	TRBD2	TGCGCCAGCAGCCCCTCGACTAGCGGGAGAGTCAATGAGCAGTTCTTC	CASSPSTSGRVNEQFF
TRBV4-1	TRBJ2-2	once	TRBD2	TGCGCCAGCAGCCCCCTACTACTAGCGGGAGAAACCGGGGAGCTGTTTTTT	CASSPLLLAGETGELFF
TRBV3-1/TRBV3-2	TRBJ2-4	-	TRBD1	TGTGCCAGCAGCCAAGGCGGACAGGGGGCAACCAAAAACATTCAGTACTTC	CASSQGGQGATKNIQYF
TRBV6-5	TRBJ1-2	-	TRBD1	TGTGCCAGCAGGGACAGGAGGGGGCAAGGCTACACCTTC	CASRDRRGQGYTF
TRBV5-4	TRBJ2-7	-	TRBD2	TGTGCCAGCAGCTCTACTAGCGGGACGTTCCCCGAGCAGTACTTC	CASSSTSGTFPEQYF
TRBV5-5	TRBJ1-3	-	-	TGTGCCAGCAGCGATCCCCAGGGATTGTCTGGAAACACCATATATTTT	CASSDPQGLSGNTIYF
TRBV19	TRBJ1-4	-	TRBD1	TGTGCCAGTAGGGGACAGGGACAAAAAGAAAAACTGTTTTTT	CASRGQGQKEKLFF
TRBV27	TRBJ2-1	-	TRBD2	TGTGCCAGCAGTTTACTACTAGCGGGAGCGAATGAGCAGTTCTTC	CASSLLLAGANEQFF
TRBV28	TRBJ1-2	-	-	TGTGCCAGCAGTTTACCACAGACCTATGGCTACACCTTC	CASSLPQTYGYTF
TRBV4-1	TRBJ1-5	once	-	TGCGCCAGCAGCCAAGCCATCGGGACACCATATCAGCCCCAGCATTTT	CASSQAIGTPYQPQHF
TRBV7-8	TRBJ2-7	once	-	TGTGCCAGCAGCCCTACGGCTAGCCTCCTCGAGCAGTACTTC	CASSPTASLLEQYF
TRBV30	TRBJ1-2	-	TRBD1	TGTGCCTGGAGTGTAAACAGGGGGCCCTATGGCTACACCTTC	CAWSVNRGPYGYTF
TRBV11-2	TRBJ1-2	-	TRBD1	TGTGCCAGCAGCTTATGGGGACAGGGTTTCCGCTATGGCTACACCTTC	CASSLWGQGFRYGYTF
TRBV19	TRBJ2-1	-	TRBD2	TGTGCCAGTAGTTCTAGCGGGAGTCGGTACAATGAGCAGTTCTTC	CASSSSGSRYNEQFF
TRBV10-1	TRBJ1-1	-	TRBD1	TGCGCCAGCAGTGAGATACAGGGGAGCACTGAAGCTTTCTTT	CASSEIQGSTEAFF
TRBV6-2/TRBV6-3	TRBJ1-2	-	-	TGTGCCAGCAGTTACGGGCCAGGCTACACCTTC	CASSYGPGYTF
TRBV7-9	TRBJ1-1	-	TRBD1	TGTGCCAGCAGCCCAGGACAGGGCCTGAACACTGAAGCTTTCTTT	CASSPGQGLNTEAFF